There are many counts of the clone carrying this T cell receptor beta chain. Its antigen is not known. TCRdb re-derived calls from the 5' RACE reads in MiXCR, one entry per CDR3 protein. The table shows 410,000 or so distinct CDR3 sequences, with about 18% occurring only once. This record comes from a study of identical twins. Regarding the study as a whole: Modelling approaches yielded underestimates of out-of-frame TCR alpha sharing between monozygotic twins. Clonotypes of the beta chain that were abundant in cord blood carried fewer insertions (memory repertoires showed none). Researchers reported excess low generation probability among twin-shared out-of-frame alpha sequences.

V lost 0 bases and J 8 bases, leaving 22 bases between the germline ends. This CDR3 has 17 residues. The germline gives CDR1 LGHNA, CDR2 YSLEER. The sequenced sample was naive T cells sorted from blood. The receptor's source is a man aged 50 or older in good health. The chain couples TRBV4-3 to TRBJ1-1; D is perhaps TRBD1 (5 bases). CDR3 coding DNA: TGCGCCAGCAGCCAAGATCCCTCCGCAGGGTTTCCCACAGAAGCTTTCTTT. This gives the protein CASSQDPSAGFPTEAFF.